Below are 28 T cell receptor beta chains sequenced from a single sample in a study of immune reconstitution after stem cell transplant in scleroderma. TCRdb recomputed calls from the RT-PCR reads with MiXCR, one row per CDR3 protein. The table lists more than 2,000 distinct CDR3 sequences, around 7.8% of them singletons. The material was obtained before or after autologous hematopoietic stem cell transplantation (not recorded which). These receptors were obtained from a male donor with systemic sclerosis.

Sample share makes this clonotype medium-sized (0.01 to 0.1%). J is TRBJ2-2 and V is TRBV11-2, with 7 positions matching TRBD2. The CDR3 extends over 16 amino acids. V lost 4 bases, J lost 0 bases, and 5 bases stayed unmatched. CDR1 and CDR2 from the germline V gene are SGHAT and FQNNGV. CDR3 amino acids: CASSSRGGTNTGELFF. The DNA for the CDR3 is TGTGCCAGCAGCTCCCGGGGAGGGACGAACACCGGGGAGCTGTTTTTT.

By sample share, this clonotype is medium-sized. This rearrangement joins TRBV5-1 to TRBJ2-1; D possibly corresponds to TRBD2 (6 bases). The V gene's germline CDR1 is SGHRS and CDR2 YFSETQ. This CDR3 is built from 13 residues. V lost 4 bases and J lost 9, with 14 bases in between. The CDR3 sequence: CASSKGSGGEQFF. CDR3 nucleotide sequence: TGCGCCAGCAGCAAGGGTTCCGGGGGTGAGCAGTTCTTC.

By sample fraction, this clonotype is medium-sized (0.01 to 0.1%). The rearrangement uses TRBV6-2 or TRBV6-3 and TRBJ2-7, with 16 bases that match TRBD2. Germline-derived CDR1 and CDR2 are MNHEY and SVGEGT. There are 18 residues in the CDR3. V shed 5 bases, J shed 2 bases, and the junction held 9 bases outside the gene matches. The CDR3 region has the DNA TGTGCCAGCAGTCCGGGACTAGCGGGAGGGCCTAGAACCTACGAGCAGTACTTC. Its translation is CASSPGLAGGPRTYEQYF.

This clonotype is medium-sized within its sample. In DNA, the CDR3 is TGCGCCAGCAGCAGACGGTGGACAGGCCCGGGGGATGAAAAACTGTTTTTT. The encoded protein is CASSRRWTGPGDEKLFF. The chain uses TRBV5-1 and TRBJ1-4, with 7 bases lining up with TRBD1. Germline V gene sequence: CDR1 SGHRS, CDR2 YFSETQ. Germline trimming cut 4 bases from V and 6 bases from J; bases unmatched to any gene: 15. The length of the CDR3 is 17 residues.

This clonotype is labeled as medium-sized. V usage is TRBV28 and J usage is TRBJ2-7; perhaps TRBD2 as D (6 bases). Germline CDR1 reads MDHEN; CDR2 reads SYDVKM. The CDR3 sequence is 13 residues long. Deletions cut 5 bases from V and 2 bases from J, with 10 bases between. The CDR3 nucleotides are TGTGCCAGCAGTAGGGAGGCCGCCTACGAGCAGTACTTC. It translates to CASSREAAYEQYF.

By share, this clonotype counts as medium-sized. The chain is built from TRBV2 and TRBJ2-1, with D tentatively TRBD1 or TRBD2 (7 bases each). Germline loops: CDR1 SNHLY, CDR2 FYNNEI. CDR3 length: 11 residues. With 2 bases removed from V and 15 bases from J, the gap between germline ends came to 11 bases. This chain's CDR3 is CASSEWEGAFF. Written as DNA, the CDR3 is TGTGCCAGCAGTGAATGGGAGGGGGCGTTCTTC.

The chain carries TRBV4-2 and TRBJ2-1; possibly TRBD2 for D (5 bases). The CDR3 sequence is 17 residues long. Trimming took off 4 bases at V and 0 bases at J, with 16 bases between the two ends. Germline lookup yields CDR1 LGHNA and CDR2 YNFKEQ. Here the CDR3 reads CASSRQVGLFSYNEQFF. The CDR3 DNA follows: TGTGCCAGCAGCCGACAAGTTGGACTGTTCTCCTACAATGAGCAGTTCTTC.

The V and J genes are TRBV20-1 and TRBJ2-1, with D possibly TRBD2 on 6 matching bases. Germline loops: CDR1 DFQATT, CDR2 SNEGSKA (reference sequence). V lost 0 bases, J lost 4 bases, and 19 bases lay in between. The CDR3 spans 17 residues. The CDR3 protein is CSAREGGSGGTYNEQFF. The CDR3 DNA follows: TGCAGTGCTAGAGAGGGGGGATCAGGTGGCACTTACAATGAGCAGTTCTTC.

Relative to its sample, this clonotype is medium-sized. This sequence joins TRBV6-6 and TRBJ2-3, with TRBD2 matching 9 bases. CDR1 and CDR2 (germline): MNHNY, SVGAGI (reference sequence). The CDR3 covers 13 residues. The junction had 5 bases not matched to a gene; V was cut back by 8 bases and J by 5 bases. The CDR3 reads CASRGRAIDTQYF. The CDR3 bases are TGTGCCAGCCGCGGGAGGGCCATAGATACGCAGTATTTT.

By share, this clonotype ranks as medium-sized (0.01 to 0.1%). The chain combines TRBV28 with TRBJ2-7, with TRBD2 matching 8 bases. The germline V gene encodes CDR1 MDHEN and CDR2 SYDVKM. The ends lost 6 bases at V and 0 bases at J; junction bases unmatched: 4. CDR3 length equals 14 residues. DNA of the CDR3: TGTGCCAGCAGGCCCGGGACTAGCTCCTACGAGCAGTACTTC. This sequence encodes CASRPGTSSYEQYF.

This clonotype turned up a few times. The chain carries TRBV18 and TRBJ1-1; 8 bases fit TRBD1. This CDR3 has 14 amino acids. Germline V gene data show CDR1 as KGHSH and CDR2 as LQKENI. The V and J ends lost 6 bases and 4 bases, in that order; junction bases with no gene match: 7. DNA of the CDR3: TGTGCCAGCTCGGGGCAGGGGGCGAGCACTGAAGCTTTCTTT. Encoded protein: CASSGQGASTEAFF.

J is TRBJ2-2 and V is TRBV5-5; TRBD1 agrees at 7 bases. This CDR3 has 16 residues. V dropped 3 bases and J dropped 1; count of bases not matched to a gene: 6. The V gene's germline CDR1 is SGHKS and CDR2 YYEKEE (reference sequence). The CDR3 sequence is CASSSYRGLNTGELFF. As DNA, the CDR3 is TGTGCCAGCAGCTCTTACAGGGGCTTGAACACCGGGGAGCTGTTTTTT.

This clonotype rates as medium-sized (0.01 to 0.1%). This sequence joins TRBV7-2 and TRBJ2-3; D unresolved. Germline V gene data show CDR1 as SGHTA and CDR2 as FQGNSA. The V end was cut by 4 bases, the J end by 0 bases, with 8 bases between. This CDR3 contains 14 residues. For the CDR3, the DNA is TGTGCCAGCAGCTCCCCTGACAGCACAGATACGCAGTATTTT. Its protein product is CASSSPDSTDTQYF.

Details on this clonotype: This clone may be a read error of a much larger clone one base away. This chain uses TRBV6-6 with TRBJ1-4; D not resolved. The CDR3 spans 13 residues. Germline lookup yields CDR1 MNHNY and CDR2 SVGAGI (reference sequence). This CDR3 reads CASRYWVADQLFF. CDR3 nucleotide sequence: TGTGCCAGCAGATACTGGGTAGCGGACCAACTGTTTTTT.

By sample share, this clonotype is medium-sized. This sequence joins TRBV6-2 or TRBV6-3 and TRBJ2-7, with TRBD1 matching over 7 bases. Germline V gene sequence: CDR1 MNHEY, CDR2 SVGEGT. The CDR3 sequence is 14 residues long. V dropped 2 bases and J dropped 6; count of bases not matched to a gene: 7. Here the CDR3 reads CASSYPTGFPEQYF. CDR3 nucleotides: TGTGCCAGCAGTTACCCGACAGGGTTTCCCGAGCAGTACTTC.

This clonotype qualifies as medium-sized. This chain connects TRBV6-1 to TRBJ2-6; D unclear. This CDR3 has 15 amino acids. CDR1 and CDR2 from the germline V gene are MNHNS and SASEGT. V was cut by 8 bases and J by 0 bases, with 11 bases left in between. CDR3 protein: CASHWLNSGANVLTF. CDR3 DNA sequence: TGTGCCAGCCATTGGCTGAACTCTGGGGCCAACGTCCTGACTTTC.

This clonotype is medium-sized. This sequence joins TRBV3-1 and TRBJ2-7; no clear D. CDR1 LGHDT and CDR2 YNNKEL come from the germline V gene (reference sequence). CDR3 size: 14 residues. V was cut by 0 bases and J by 7 bases, with 13 bases left in between. As DNA, the CDR3 is TGTGCCAGCAGCCAAGAGGAGCGTTACTTAGAGCAGTACTTC. Translated, it gives CASSQEERYLEQYF.

Comments on this clonotype: A much larger clone is a single base away; this may be a read error. The genes are TRBV20-1 and TRBJ1-2, with TRBD1 identical over 7 bases. CDR3 size: 14 residues. The germline V gene has CDR1 DFQATT and CDR2 SNEGSKA (reference sequence). The CDR3 nucleotides read TGCAGTGCCCTGGAGGGACAGCGAAACTATGACTACACCTTC. As protein: CSALEGQRNYDYTF.

This clonotype ranks as medium-sized. The V and J genes are TRBV9 and TRBJ2-5; the D gene is possibly TRBD2 (6 bases). This CDR3 has 16 residues. The V and J ends lost 4 bases and 1 base respectively, with 17 bases between them. Germline-derived CDR1 and CDR2 are SGDLS and YYNGEE. CDR3 amino acids: CASSSERGDSQETQYF. The CDR3 DNA follows: TGTGCCAGCAGCTCCGAGAGAGGGGACTCCCAAGAGACCCAGTACTTC.

This clonotype is classed as medium-sized (0.01 to 0.1%). Being one base from a much bigger clone, this may be a read error. This chain uses TRBV5-1 with TRBJ1-5; D might be TRBD1 (6 bases). Germline-derived CDR1 and CDR2 are SGHRS and YFSETQ. Trimming removed 2 bases at V and 12 bases at J, with 9 bases between. CDR3 size: 11 residues. The CDR3 region has the DNA TGCGCCAGCAGCTTACGACAGGTCCAGCATTTT. Its translation is CASSLRQVQHF.

The chain joins TRBV19 to TRBJ1-1; D is uncertain. The V gene's germline CDR1 is LNHDA and CDR2 SQIVND (reference sequence). The CDR3 is 14 amino acids. Trimming removed 3 bases from V and 5 bases from J, with 13 bases in between. CDR3 sequence reads: CASSIEGGRTEAFF. In DNA form, the CDR3 reads TGTGCCAGTAGTATTGAGGGAGGAAGAACTGAAGCTTTCTTT.

Within the sample, this clonotype is medium-sized. This sequence joins TRBV20-1 and TRBJ2-7; 10 nucleotides match TRBD1. V gave up 0 bases and J gave up 2 bases; unmatched junction bases: 4. CDR1 is DFQATT, CDR2 SNEGSKA, per germline (reference sequence). The CDR3 is 15 amino acids. Here the CDR3 DNA reads TGCAGTGCTAGAGATCCGGGACAGGGGACCTACGAGCAGTACTTC. This sequence encodes CSARDPGQGTYEQYF.

The chain uses TRBV10-3 and TRBJ1-1, with D unresolved. Trimming removed 10 bases from V and 4 bases from J, with 13 bases in between. The germline V gene encodes CDR1 ENHRY and CDR2 SYGVKD. The length of the CDR3 is 12 residues. CDR3 protein: CATGPSGTEAFF. CDR3 sequence (DNA): TGTGCCACCGGGCCGTCTGGCACTGAAGCTTTCTTT.

The V and J genes are TRBV18 and TRBJ1-2; TRBD1 might be the D (6 bases). Trimming pared 3 bases from V and 7 bases from J, leaving 18 bases between. Germline CDR1 is KGHSH and CDR2 is LQKENI. This CDR3 is 15 amino acids long. CDR3: CASSPASGQGRGYTF. The CDR3 DNA reads as TGTGCCAGCTCACCCGCTTCGGGGCAGGGGCGTGGCTACACCTTC.

This clonotype is judged large. This chain links TRBV7-2 with TRBJ2-1; unclear D gene. Trimming removed 4 bases from V and 2 bases from J, with 12 bases in between. This CDR3 region has 15 residues. Germline CDR1 SGHTA, CDR2 FQGNSA. The CDR3 DNA is TGTGCCAGCAGCTCCTCACCTTCAACCTACAATGAGCAGTTCTTC. It specifies CASSSSPSTYNEQFF.

This clonotype is categorized as medium-sized. This chain uses TRBV5-1 with TRBJ1-6, with a tentative D call TRBD1 (6 bases). The V and J ends lost 1 base and 9 bases respectively, with 14 bases between them. The CDR3 runs 15 residues. CDR1 is SGHRS, CDR2 YFSETQ, per germline. The CDR3 nucleotides are TGCGCCAGCAGCTTGACAGGGCCCAGGGCTTCACCCCTCCACTTT. Its translation is CASSLTGPRASPLHF.

About this clonotype itself: This may come from a read error, since a much larger clone is one base off. The V and J genes are TRBV21-1 and TRBJ2-7; the table's TRBD1 call for D was not verified on the DNA. TRBV21-1 is a listed pseudogene. This CDR3 is 12 amino acids long. In nucleotides, the CDR3 is TGTGCCAGCAGCAACTGTCATTCCAAGCAGTACTTC. It yields the protein CASSNCHSKQYF.

The chain has TRBV7-6 and TRBJ1-4; maybe TRBD1 (6 bases). The CDR3 is made up of 13 amino acids. Germline V CDR1 and CDR2: SGHVS, FNYEAQ. V lost 5 bases, J lost 14 bases, and 18 bases lay in between. The CDR3 sequence is CASSNRRGATLFF. CDR3 nucleotides: TGTGCCAGCAGCAATCGACGGGGGGCAACTCTGTTTTTT.